The 15 T cell receptor beta chains listed next were all sequenced from one sample in a study of blood T cell repertoires in COVID-19. TCRdb keeps only in-frame clones here, not all; method: immunoSEQ multiplex PCR. The sample includes about 250,000 clones, 80% to 85% of them seen just once. The sequenced sample consisted of peripheral blood. These receptors originate from a man aged 45-65 years with active or convalescent COVID-19.

The chain uses TRBV4-1 and TRBJ2-7, with 8 nucleotides matching TRBD2. The CDR3 runs to 16 residues. Trimming removed 1 base from V and 3 bases from J; junction bases left unmatched: 8. Germline values: CDR1 MGHRA, CDR2 YSYEKL. The CDR3 region is CASSQGLLTSDYEQYF. In DNA, the CDR3 is TGCGCCAGCAGCCAAGGCCTACTGACTAGCGACTACGAGCAGTACTTC.

The chain joins TRBV19 to TRBJ2-2; no reliable D call. V was clipped by 2 bases and J by 8 bases, with 9 bases between them. From germline, CDR1 is LNHDA and CDR2 SQIVND (reference sequence). This CDR3 contains 13 residues. DNA of the CDR3: TGTGCCAGTAGTATACCAGCGAATGGGGAGCTGTTTTTT. Amino acid sequence: CASSIPANGELFF.

The rearrangement uses TRBV28 and TRBJ2-1, with 12 nucleotides matching TRBD1. Germline CDR1 reads MDHEN; CDR2 reads SYDVKM. Unmatched junction bases numbered 9, after V lost 6 bases and J lost 9 bases. The CDR3 extends over 15 amino acids. As DNA, the CDR3 is TGTGCCAGCAGGTCGGGACAGGGGGCGTTAGTTGAGCAGTTCTTC. Translation: CASRSGQGALVEQFF.

CDR3 in DNA: TGTGCCAGCAGCCCGGCAGCGGGCTACGAGCAGTACTTC. This gives the protein CASSPAAGYEQYF. The chain recombines TRBV11-3 with TRBJ2-7; D might be TRBD2 (6 bases). This CDR3 spans 13 amino acids. The germline V gene has CDR1 SGHNT and CDR2 YENEEA. Between the trimmed V and J ends, which lost 5 bases and 3 bases, there was a span of 11 bases.

The J gene is TRBJ2-3, the V gene TRBV28; possible D gene TRBD2, 6 bases. The CDR3 length is 13 residues. Trimming shortened V by 5 bases and J by 6 bases, and 12 bases separated the two germline ends. The germline CDR1 and CDR2 sequences are MDHEN and SYDVKM. CDR3 coding DNA: TGTGCCAGCAGTAAAGCGGGCCCGGATACGCAGTATTTT. Translation gives CASSKAGPDTQYF.

V is TRBV19 and J is TRBJ1-5; no reliable D call. CDR3 size: 14 residues. The V and J ends lost 4 bases and 5 bases respectively, with 12 bases between them. Germline lookup yields CDR1 LNHDA and CDR2 SQIVND (reference sequence). The CDR3, as DNA: TGTGCCAGTAGTAGGGCCTCAGCAGATCAGCCCCAGCATTTT. It encodes CASSRASADQPQHF.

This chain links TRBV5-4 with TRBJ1-1, with a possible D match to TRBD1 (5 bases). V lost 0 bases and J 3 bases, leaving 12 bases between the germline ends. Germline CDR1 SGHNT, CDR2 YYREEE (reference sequence). This CDR3 is built from 15 residues. DNA of the CDR3: TGTGCCAGCAGCTTGGGTAGGGTCAGGGACACTGAAGCTTTCTTT. As protein: CASSLGRVRDTEAFF.

The V and J genes are TRBV7-3 and TRBJ2-3, with TRBD1 matching 10 bases. The CDR3 is made up of 14 amino acids. J was trimmed by 3 bases and V by 5 bases; bases with no gene match: 2. Germline V gives CDR1 SGHTA, CDR2 FQGTGA. This chain's CDR3 is CASSRDRGTDTQYF. The CDR3 bases are TGTGCCAGCAGCCGGGACAGGGGTACAGATACGCAGTATTTT.

The chain uses TRBV20-1 and TRBJ1-3; D unresolved. The CDR3 is 11 amino acids. Germline V gene sequence: CDR1 DFQATT, CDR2 SNEGSKA (reference sequence). Trimming shortened V by 0 bases and J by 12 bases, and 9 bases separated the two germline ends. The DNA for the CDR3 is TGCAGTGCTAGAGATTCGGGGATCATATATTTT. Amino acids: CSARDSGIIYF.

This clone has only a few counts. V gene TRBV6-5 combines with J gene TRBJ2-5; perhaps TRBD2 as D (6 bases). Looked up from germline, CDR1 is MNHEY and CDR2 is SVGAGI. The CDR3 has 15 amino acids. Trimming cost V 0 bases and J 0 bases, with 8 bases left between them. This CDR3 reads CASSYSGGDQETQYF. CDR3 DNA: TGTGCCAGCAGTTACTCGGGGGGTGACCAAGAGACCCAGTACTTC.

The chain combines TRBV27 with TRBJ2-3; 9 bases line up with TRBD1. The V and J ends lost 7 bases and 2 bases, in that order; junction bases with no gene match: 4. The CDR3 totals 14 residues. CDR1 is MNHEY and CDR2 is SMNVEV in the germline V gene (reference sequence). As DNA, the CDR3 is TGTGCCAGCACCGGGACAGGGCCCACAGATACGCAGTATTTT. Translated, it gives CASTGTGPTDTQYF.

The rearrangement links TRBV6-6 to TRBJ2-5; 11 nucleotides agree with TRBD1. Germline V lookup: CDR1 MNHNY, CDR2 SVGAGI (reference sequence). The trim removed 6 bases at V and 5 bases at J, leaving 11 bases unmatched. The CDR3 sequence is 16 residues long. Written as DNA, the CDR3 is TGTGCCAGCAGATCGGACAGGGGGCGGTTGCGGGAGACCCAGTACTTC. Translation gives CASRSDRGRLRETQYF.

The chain recombines TRBV19 with TRBJ2-5; 10 bases align to TRBD1. CDR1 and CDR2 (germline): LNHDA, SQIVND (reference sequence). The CDR3 consists of 15 residues. V dropped 6 bases and J dropped 4; count of bases not matched to a gene: 8. The CDR3 region is CASSTGTGELETQYF. CDR3 bases: TGTGCCAGTAGCACCGGGACAGGGGAATTAGAGACCCAGTACTTC.

The CDR3 is CASSLKAGEAFF. CDR3 nucleotides: TGTGCCAGCAGCCTCAAGGCAGGGGAAGCTTTCTTT. The gene calls are TRBV13 and TRBJ1-1; maybe TRBD1 (5 bases). The CDR3 runs 12 residues. CDR1 is PRHDT and CDR2 is FYEKMQ in the germline V gene (reference sequence). Trimming pared 5 bases from V and 8 bases from J, leaving 12 bases between.

This clone occurred once. J is TRBJ2-7 and V is TRBV11-3; the match to TRBD2 covers 7 bases. The trim removed 5 bases at V and 7 bases at J, leaving 5 bases unmatched. CDR1 is SGHNT and CDR2 is YENEEA in the germline V gene. The CDR3 runs to 12 residues. CDR3 sequence (DNA): TGTGCCAGCAGCCCCCTGGGGGGGGAGCAGTACTTC. This sequence encodes CASSPLGGEQYF. The variable domain in full, with the rest retrieved from reference TRBV11-3 and TRBJ2-7, is EAGVVQSPRYKIIEKKQPVAFWCNPISGHNTLYWYLQNLGQGPELLIRYENEEAVDDSQLPKDRFSAERLKGVDSTLKIQPAELGDSAVYLCASSPLGGEQYFGPGTRLTVT.